This T cell receptor (beta chain) is from a study of read filtering for tumor transcriptome and immune sequencing. Study background: Patients were approximately 18 male and approximately 15 female, mean age 65.9 years, range about 40 to 85. R-ISS stage counts were 8 for I, more than 15 for II, about seven for III. RNA-seq yielded only about 80 to 1,400 TCR reads, IR-seq about 4 to 10.27 million.

This clonotype has only one observation. A much larger clone differs from this one at a single base, so this may be a read error. Molecular barcoded adaptors covering alpha/delta and beta/gamma chains were used on roughly 400 ng RNA. TCRdb independently ran MiXCR on the reads; one entry per CDR3 protein. The sample holds tens of thousands of distinct CDR3 sequences, about a fifth seen once. The CDR3 is 13 residues long. The germline CDR1 and CDR2 sequences are DFQATT and SNEGSKA (reference sequence). Trimming pared 4 bases from V and 7 bases from J, leaving 13 bases between. V usage is TRBV20-1 and J usage is TRBJ1-4, with D hard to call. The clonotype was recovered from a donor aged 40 or over with multiple myeloma. Sequencing was done on a sample of a population of CD138-negative cells sorted from bone marrow. Here the CDR3 DNA reads TGCAGTGCTAAGCTAACCAACACTGAAAAACTGTTTTTT. Protein product: CSAKLTNTEKLFF.